This T cell receptor beta chain was identified during a study of blood T cells in healthy people across ages. The CDR3 sequence is 16 residues long. With regard to this clonotype: Its antigen remains unidentified. At one boundary the junction diverges from the germline segment, which might be a read error.

Primed by a sample-barcoded 5' primer and a J-beta primer mix, a second PCR proceeded for about 6 to 11 cycles. TCRdb itself ran the 5' RACE reads through MiXCR, one entry per CDR3 protein. The data hold 850,000 to 950,000 distinct CDR3 sequences, with under 35% observed a single time. Study outcomes and limitations: When one million T cells were used, diversity estimates were thought to be underestimates. Older age went with lower TCR beta diversity per million T cells, in a roughly linear way.

Input material: blood. The chain has TRBV12-3 or TRBV12-4 and TRBJ2-3; 8 nucleotides align to TRBD2. This TCR was sampled from a woman aged 80 or over in good health. The CDR3 region is CASSSQAGVRTDAQYF. The CDR3 DNA is TGTGCCAGCAGTTCACAAGCGGGGGTCCGCACAGATGCGCAGTATTTT.